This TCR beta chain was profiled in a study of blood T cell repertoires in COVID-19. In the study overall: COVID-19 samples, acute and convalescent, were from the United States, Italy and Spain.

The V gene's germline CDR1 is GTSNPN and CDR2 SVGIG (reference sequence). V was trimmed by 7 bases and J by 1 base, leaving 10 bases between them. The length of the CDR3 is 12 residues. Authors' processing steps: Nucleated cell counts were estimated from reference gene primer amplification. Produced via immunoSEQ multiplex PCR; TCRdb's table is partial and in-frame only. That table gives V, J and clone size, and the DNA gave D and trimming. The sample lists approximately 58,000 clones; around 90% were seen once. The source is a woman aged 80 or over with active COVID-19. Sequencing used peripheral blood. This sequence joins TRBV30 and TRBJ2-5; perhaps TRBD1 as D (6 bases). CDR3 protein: CAYGDTQETQYF. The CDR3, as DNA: TGTGCCTACGGGGACACCCAAGAGACCCAGTACTTC.